The 27 T cell receptor beta chains below all came from one sample that was sequenced in a study of T cells in Graves' hyperthyroidism and ophthalmopathy. The source material, RNA transcripts, was used to amplify TCR beta CDR3 regions. With the HTBI primer set, the TCR CDR3 went through a first round of RT-PCR. TCRdb redid the calling of the multiplex PCR reads with MiXCR, one entry per CDR3 protein. The profile shows 600,000 or so distinct CDR3 sequences, about 43% of them singletons. Sequencing was carried out using peripheral blood or thyroid tissue (not recorded which). Receptors were obtained from a woman between 18 and 29 years old with Graves' hyperthyroidism.

This clonotype has at least ten counts. The junction shows a germline mismatch at one end, possibly a read error. This chain links TRBV7-7 with TRBJ1-4, with D unclear. Germline CDR1 is SSHAT and CDR2 is FNYEAQ (reference sequence). This CDR3 contains 12 residues. CDR3 DNA sequence: TGTGCTAGCAGCCCACCCGACGGGAAACTGTTTTTT. Encoded protein: CASSPPDGKLFF.

The gene calls are TRBV29-1 and TRBJ2-3, with D tentatively TRBD1 (6 bases). Trimming removed 1 base at V and 2 bases at J, with 19 bases between. The CDR3 totals 17 residues. CDR1 and CDR2 (germline): SQVTM, ANQGSEA. The CDR3 DNA sequence: TGCAGCGTTGAAGGACACGTCGGCCAGGGGATCACAGATACGCAGTATTTT. Protein sequence: CSVEGHVGQGITDTQYF.

In this sample, this clonotype turned up many times. The chain uses TRBV29-1 and TRBJ2-5; a weak D match, TRBD1 (5 bases). Trimming pared 8 bases from V and 3 bases from J, leaving 16 bases between. The CDR3 spans 13 residues. Germline V gene lookup returns CDR1 SQVTM and CDR2 ANQGSEA. CDR3 nucleotide sequence: TGCAGCTCTCTTGGCAGGGTCGAAGAGACCCAGTACTTC. It yields the protein CSSLGRVEETQYF.

In regard to this clonotype: The conserved final phenylalanine or tryptophan is absent from the CDR3, which likely points to a read error. Because the CDR3's place on the DNA is in doubt, the DNA is left out and the CDR3 is given as listed by TCRdb. The chain combines TRBV10-3 with TRBJ1-1. The germline V gene has CDR1 ENHRY and CDR2 SYGVKD. The CDR3 sequence runs 10 residues, both termini included. Here the CDR3 reads CAISESGANY.

In DNA, the CDR3 is TGCAGCGTTTCCGAAGGGACGGACGGAGGGAACACTGAAGCTTTCTTT. It is translated as CSVSEGTDGGNTEAFF. The chain couples TRBV29-1 to TRBJ1-1, with a weak D call TRBD1 (5 bases). Germline assignment: CDR1 SQVTM and CDR2 ANQGSEA. Deletions cut 5 bases from V and 1 base from J, with 20 bases between. This CDR3 has 16 amino acids.

The chain uses TRBV7-3 and TRBJ1-1; tentatively, D is TRBD1 (6 bases). CDR1 SGHTA and CDR2 FQGTGA come from the germline V gene. The CDR3 totals 19 residues. Trimming removed 2 bases at V and 0 bases at J, with 22 bases between. This chain's CDR3 is CASSLGAFIGGRMNTEAFF. CDR3 sequence (DNA): TGTGCCAGCAGCTTAGGAGCCTTTATAGGGGGGCGTATGAACACTGAAGCTTTCTTT. Combining the CDR3 with reference TRBV7-3 and TRBJ1-1 gives the whole variable domain GAGVSQTPSNKVTEKGKYVELRCDPISGHTALYWYRQSLGQGPEFLIYFQGTGAADDSGLPNDRFFAVRPEGSVSTLKIQRTERGDSAVYLCASSLGAFIGGRMNTEAFFGQGTRLTVV.

This clonotype was detected ten times or more. The genes are TRBV7-9 and TRBJ2-7; D gene unclear. CDR1 is SEHNR and CDR2 is FQNEAQ in the germline V gene (reference sequence). This CDR3 comprises 15 residues. V lost 1 base and J 3 bases, leaving 13 bases between the germline ends. CDR3 coding DNA: TGTGCCAGCAGCTTAGTTGCGCGACGACGCTACGAGCAGTACTTC. Protein product: CASSLVARRRYEQYF.

This clonotype was found a few times. The rearrangement uses TRBV10-3 and TRBJ2-7; possibly TRBD1 for D (5 bases). This CDR3 region has 11 residues. Deletions cut 10 bases from V and 3 bases from J, with 10 bases between. CDR1 and CDR2 from the germline V gene are ENHRY and SYGVKD. The CDR3 sequence is CASRDHYEQYF. Here the CDR3 DNA reads TGTGCCAGCAGGGATCACTACGAGCAGTACTTC.

This clonotype was observed many times. The chain carries TRBV2 and TRBJ1-2, with TRBD1 as a possible D gene (6 bases). Germline values: CDR1 SNHLY, CDR2 FYNNEI. There are 13 residues in the CDR3. Between the trimmed V and J ends, which lost 9 bases and 0 bases, there was a span of 11 bases. DNA for the CDR3: TGTGCCAGTGGGGGCCCCTCTAACTATGGCTACACCTTC. Translated, it gives CASGGPSNYGYTF.

This rearrangement joins TRBV29-1 to TRBJ2-7; D may be TRBD1 or TRBD2 (5 bases each). CDR3 length: 11 amino acids. Germline-derived CDR1 and CDR2 are SQVTM and ANQGSEA. CDR3 protein: CSATGTHEQYF. CDR3 nucleotides: TGCAGTGCTACGGGGACCCACGAGCAGTACTTC.

This clonotype was recorded at least ten times. The chain links TRBV2 to TRBJ2-7; possibly TRBD1 for D (6 bases). Trimming took 6 bases from V and 3 from J, leaving 12 bases between them. The CDR3 length is 13 residues. Germline V lookup: CDR1 SNHLY, CDR2 FYNNEI. CDR3 residues: CASRLRGGYEQYF. The CDR3, as DNA: TGTGCCAGCAGGCTCAGGGGTGGCTACGAGCAGTACTTC.

Only a few counts were recorded for this clonotype. The chain has TRBV20-1 and TRBJ1-2; D is possibly TRBD1 (6 bases). V was pared by 8 bases and J by 4 bases, with 14 bases between. The CDR3 loop spans 12 amino acids. Per germline, CDR1 DFQATT and CDR2 SNEGSKA (reference sequence). The CDR3, as DNA: TGCAGTAGAGACAGGTATCCCTATGGCTACACCTTC. It encodes CSRDRYPYGYTF.

This clonotype was recorded only once. J is TRBJ2-7 and V is TRBV7-3; the match to TRBD2 covers 7 bases. This CDR3 has 13 amino acids. V shed 9 bases, J shed 5 bases, and the junction held 10 bases outside the gene matches. Germline V gene sequence: CDR1 SGHTA, CDR2 FQGTGA. The CDR3 DNA reads TGTGCCAGGGCCGGGGAGGGGCGTGACGAGCAGTACTTC. The encoded protein is CARAGEGRDEQYF.

The rearrangement links TRBV7-9 to TRBJ1-1; no clear D. CDR1 is SEHNR and CDR2 is FQNEAQ in the germline V gene (reference sequence). The CDR3 spans 13 residues. Trimming removed 6 bases at V and 3 bases at J, with 11 bases between. CDR3 nucleotides: TGTGCCAGCAGAACCAGCCATTACACTGAAGCTTTCTTT. This gives the protein CASRTSHYTEAFF. The variable domain in full, completed from reference TRBV7-9 and TRBJ1-1, reads DTGVSQNPRHKITKRGQNVTFRCDPISEHNRLYWYRQTLGQGPEFLTYFQNEAQLEKSRLLSDRFSAERPKGSFSTLEIQRTEQGDSAMYLCASRTSHYTEAFFGQGTRLTVV.

CDR3 loop: CATSSPAGPPYEQYF. The CDR3 coding sequence is TGTGCCACCAGCAGCCCGGCGGGCCCCCCCTACGAGCAGTACTTC. This chain links TRBV15 with TRBJ2-7; possibly TRBD2 for D (5 bases). CDR3 size: 15 residues. V was trimmed by 3 bases and J by 2 bases, leaving 14 bases between them. CDR1 and CDR2 from the germline V gene are LNHNV and YYDKDF (reference sequence).

The chain couples TRBV19 to TRBJ1-5; perhaps TRBD1 as D (6 bases). With 3 bases removed from V and 2 bases from J, the gap between germline ends came to 17 bases. Germline V gene lookup returns CDR1 LNHDA and CDR2 SQIVND (reference sequence). The CDR3 extends over 17 amino acids. CDR3: CASSIRGVTYGNQPQHF. Written as DNA, the CDR3 is TGTGCCAGTAGTATCAGGGGCGTAACATATGGCAATCAGCCCCAGCATTTT. Using reference TRBV19 and TRBJ1-5 for the parts outside the CDR3, the full variable domain is DGGITQSPKYLFRKEGQNVTLSCEQNLNHDAMYWYRQDPGQGLRLIYYSQIVNDFQKGDIAEGYSVSREKKESFPLTVTSAQKNPTAFYLCASSIRGVTYGNQPQHFGDGTRLSIL.

This chain joins TRBV2 and TRBJ1-6; no definite D call. Germline CDR1 reads SNHLY; CDR2 reads FYNNEI. The V end lost 7 bases, the J end lost 5 bases, and 6 bases lay between the germline ends. This CDR3 is 12 amino acids long. For the CDR3, the DNA is TGTGCCAGCACTTCAAATAATTCACCCCTCCACTTT. It is translated as CASTSNNSPLHF.

At least ten counts were recorded for this clonotype. The chain employs TRBV15 and TRBJ2-5; the match to TRBD2 covers 15 bases. The germline CDR1 and CDR2 sequences are LNHNV and YYDKDF (reference sequence). V gave up 2 bases and J gave up 4 bases; unmatched junction bases: 2. The CDR3 is 16 residues long. CDR3 protein: CATSRWGLAGGETQYF. The CDR3 nucleotides read TGTGCCACCAGCAGATGGGGACTAGCGGGAGGAGAGACCCAGTACTTC. Looking up the rest from reference TRBV15 and TRBJ2-5 gives the full variable domain: DAMVIQNPRYQVTQFGKPVTLSCSQTLNHNVMYWYQQKSSQAPKLLFHYYDKDFNNEADTPDNFQSRRPNTSFCFLDIRSPGLGDTAMYLCATSRWGLAGGETQYFGPGTRLLVL.

The V call is TRBV10-3, the J call TRBJ1-1; D gene uncertain. Germline values: CDR1 ENHRY, CDR2 SYGVKD. CDR3 size: 13 residues. CDR3 residues: CARDPGMNTEAFF. The CDR3 DNA reads as TGTGCTAGAGATCCGGGCATGAACACTGAAGCTTTCTTT.

V usage is TRBV15 and J usage is TRBJ2-7; weak D call: TRBD2 (5 bases). CDR1 is LNHNV, CDR2 YYDKDF, per germline (reference sequence). CDR3 length equals 13 residues. Trimming removed 5 bases from V and 3 bases from J, with 11 bases in between. CDR3 loop: CATSLSRGYEQYF. The CDR3, as DNA: TGTGCCACCAGCTTGAGTCGGGGCTACGAGCAGTACTTC.

The chain has TRBV6-1 and TRBJ1-3; D is perhaps TRBD1 (5 bases). There are 14 residues in the CDR3. The germline V and J ends were trimmed by 5 bases and 7 bases, with 15 bases remaining between them. CDR1 is MNHNS, CDR2 SASEGT, per germline. This CDR3 reads CASSPGTRVNTIYF. The CDR3 DNA is TGTGCCAGCAGTCCCGGGACTAGGGTGAACACCATATATTTT.

The CDR3 sequence: CSVVDYSGANVLTF. As DNA, the CDR3 is TGCAGCGTTGTCGACTACTCTGGGGCCAACGTCCTGACTTTC. The rearrangement uses TRBV29-1 and TRBJ2-6, with a possible D match to TRBD2 (5 bases). The CDR3 length is 14 residues. The V and J ends lost 4 bases and 0 bases respectively, with 7 bases between them. Germline V lookup: CDR1 SQVTM, CDR2 ANQGSEA.

V and J are TRBV29-1 and TRBJ1-4; TRBD1 is a possible D gene (6 bases). Germline CDR1 is SQVTM and CDR2 is ANQGSEA. The CDR3 totals 11 residues. V lost 7 bases to trimming and J lost 8 bases, with 11 bases between them. CDR3 DNA sequence: TGCAGCGCAGCCGGGACAGAAAAACTGTTTTTT. Its translation is CSAAGTEKLFF.

This chain links TRBV11-2 with TRBJ2-7; D possibly matches TRBD1 or TRBD2 (5 bases each). The length of the CDR3 is 16 residues. V dropped 5 bases and J dropped 4 bases, with 21 bases sitting between them. The germline V gene has CDR1 SGHAT and CDR2 FQNNGV. The CDR3 protein is CASSHMRTYEGYEQYF. CDR3 sequence (DNA): TGTGCCAGCAGCCATATGAGGACGTATGAGGGGTACGAGCAGTACTTC.

This clonotype was picked up many times. This rearrangement joins TRBV25-1 to TRBJ2-5, with 7 nucleotides matching TRBD2. Germline values: CDR1 MGHDK, CDR2 SYGVNS. J gave up 1 base and V 9 bases, and 14 bases lay outside the gene matches. This CDR3 is built from 16 residues. CDR3 sequence (DNA): TGTGCCAGTGAGGGACCCCTAGCGGAGATCCAAGAGACCCAGTACTTC. This encodes CASEGPLAEIQETQYF.

The rearrangement links TRBV7-2 to TRBJ2-5; D gene ambiguous. CDR1 SGHTA and CDR2 FQGNSA come from the germline V gene. Trimming left V 3 bases short and J 9 bases short, with 11 bases between. The CDR3 is made up of 12 amino acids. This CDR3 reads CASSFLGRAQYF. CDR3 coding DNA: TGTGCCAGCAGCTTCCTCGGAAGGGCCCAGTACTTC.

This chain connects TRBV7-6 to TRBJ1-6, with D maybe TRBD1 (6 bases). This CDR3 comprises 15 residues. The ends were cut back, 4 bases at V and 9 bases at J, with 16 bases in the middle. Per the germline V gene, CDR1 is SGHVS and CDR2 is FNYEAQ. The chain's CDR3 is CASSYLLGGSSPLHF. CDR3 DNA sequence: TGTGCCAGCAGCTATCTCCTAGGGGGAAGTTCACCCCTCCACTTT. The full variable domain, rest sourced from reference TRBV7-6 and TRBJ1-6, is GAGVSQSPRYKVTKRGQDVALRCDPISGHVSLYWYRQALGQGPEFLTYFNYEAQQDKSGLPNDRFSAERPEGSISTLTIQRTEQRDSAMYRCASSYLLGGSSPLHFGNGTRLTVT.